The TCR beta chain described here comes from a study of blood T cells in healthy people across ages. Combining a sample-barcoded 5' primer with a J-beta primer mix, a second PCR ran for 7 to 11 cycles. TCRdb independently ran MiXCR on the 5' RACE reads; one entry per CDR3 protein. Among around 900,000 distinct CDR3 sequences, 25% to 35% were seen once, and the ten largest hold 15% to 20%. Study observations and caveats: The study lacked donor CMV status, which possibly confounded expanded clonotype changes. Diversity estimates from one million T cells were considered underestimates. Diversity of TCR beta per million T cells declined in a roughly linear way with age.

With 0 bases removed from V and 8 bases from J, the gap between germline ends came to 7 bases. Germline V gene lookup returns CDR1 SGHDN and CDR2 FVKESK. The CDR3 loop spans 13 amino acids. Turning to this clonotype: Its antigen is not identified.

In each sample, at least 7 million PBMCs were isolated. This receptor was taken from a woman at least 80 years old in good health. The chain is built from TRBV14 and TRBJ1-4; the D is unclear. Sequences were obtained from blood. The CDR3 sequence: CASSQDGGEKLFF. The CDR3 DNA follows: TGTGCCAGCAGCCAAGATGGAGGGGAAAAACTGTTTTTT.